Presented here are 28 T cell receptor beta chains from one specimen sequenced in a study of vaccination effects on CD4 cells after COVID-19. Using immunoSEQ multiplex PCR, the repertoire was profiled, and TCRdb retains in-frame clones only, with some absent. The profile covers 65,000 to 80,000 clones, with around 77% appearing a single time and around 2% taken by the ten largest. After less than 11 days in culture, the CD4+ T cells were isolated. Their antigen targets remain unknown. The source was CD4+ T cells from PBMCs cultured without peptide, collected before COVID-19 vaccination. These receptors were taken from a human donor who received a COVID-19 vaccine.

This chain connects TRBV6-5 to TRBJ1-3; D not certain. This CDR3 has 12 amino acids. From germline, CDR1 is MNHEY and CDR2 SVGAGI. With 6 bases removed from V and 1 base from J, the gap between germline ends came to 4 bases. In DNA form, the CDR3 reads TGTGCCAGCAGCCGTTCTGGAAACACCATATATTTT. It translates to CASSRSGNTIYF.

CDR3 residues: CASSLGLGNTGELFF. In DNA, the CDR3 is TGTGCCAGCAGCTTAGGTCTAGGGAACACCGGGGAGCTGTTTTTT. This chain joins TRBV7-6 and TRBJ2-2; no clear D gene. Germline assignment: CDR1 SGHVS and CDR2 FNYEAQ. V gave up 1 base and J gave up 1 base, with 7 bases separating them. The CDR3 length is 15 residues.

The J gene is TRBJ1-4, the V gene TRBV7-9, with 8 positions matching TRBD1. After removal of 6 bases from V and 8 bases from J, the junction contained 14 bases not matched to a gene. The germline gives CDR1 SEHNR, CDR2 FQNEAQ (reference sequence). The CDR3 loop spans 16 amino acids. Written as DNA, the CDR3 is TGTGCCAGCAGTTCCTCTGGGCAGGGGGCGAGGGAAAAACTGTTTTTT. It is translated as CASSSSGQGAREKLFF.

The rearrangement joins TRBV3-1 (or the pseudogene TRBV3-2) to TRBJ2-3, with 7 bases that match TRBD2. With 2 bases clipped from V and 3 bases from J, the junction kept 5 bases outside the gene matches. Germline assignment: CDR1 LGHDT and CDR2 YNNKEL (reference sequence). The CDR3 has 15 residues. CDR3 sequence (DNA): TGTGCCAGCAGCCAACGGGACTACCTGACAGATACGCAGTATTTT. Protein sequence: CASSQRDYLTDTQYF.

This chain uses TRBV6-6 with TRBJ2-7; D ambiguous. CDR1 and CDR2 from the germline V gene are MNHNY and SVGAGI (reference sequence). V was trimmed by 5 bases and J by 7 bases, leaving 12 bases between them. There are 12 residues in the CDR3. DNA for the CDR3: TGTGCCAGCAGTCCCCCTTCCGGAGAGCAGTACGTC. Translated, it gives CASSPPSGEQYV.

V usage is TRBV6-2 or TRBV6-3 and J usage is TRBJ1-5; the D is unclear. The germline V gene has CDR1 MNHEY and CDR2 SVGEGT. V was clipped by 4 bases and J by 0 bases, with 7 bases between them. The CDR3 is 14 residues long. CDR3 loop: CASSSIYSNQPQHF. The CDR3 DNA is TGTGCCAGCAGTTCCATCTATAGCAATCAGCCCCAGCATTTT.

CDR3 sequence: CASSSDRASTNEKLFF. For the CDR3, the DNA is TGTGCCAGCAGTTCCGACCGAGCTTCAACTAATGAAAAACTGTTTTTT. The genes are TRBV6-5 and TRBJ1-4; D unclear. The length of the CDR3 is 16 residues. Germline CDR1 MNHEY, CDR2 SVGAGI. V gave up 4 bases and J gave up 0 bases, with 12 bases separating them.

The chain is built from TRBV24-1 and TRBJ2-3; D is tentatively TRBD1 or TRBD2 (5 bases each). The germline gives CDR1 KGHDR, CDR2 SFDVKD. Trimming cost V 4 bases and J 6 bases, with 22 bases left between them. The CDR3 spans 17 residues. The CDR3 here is CATSDPGGRTMMDTQYF. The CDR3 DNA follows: TGTGCCACCAGTGACCCTGGGGGACGGACGATGATGGATACGCAGTATTTT.

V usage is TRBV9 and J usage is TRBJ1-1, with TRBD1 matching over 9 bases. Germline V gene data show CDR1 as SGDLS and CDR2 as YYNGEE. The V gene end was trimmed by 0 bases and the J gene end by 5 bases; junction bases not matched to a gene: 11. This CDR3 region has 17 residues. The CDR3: CASSVGLWGQGGTEAFF. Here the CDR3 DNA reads TGTGCCAGCAGCGTAGGTCTTTGGGGACAGGGAGGGACTGAAGCTTTCTTT.

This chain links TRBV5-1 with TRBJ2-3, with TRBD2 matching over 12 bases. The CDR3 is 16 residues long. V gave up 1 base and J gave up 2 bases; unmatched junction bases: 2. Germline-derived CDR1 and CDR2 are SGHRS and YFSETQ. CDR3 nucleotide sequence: TGCGCCAGCAGCTTGCGGACTAGCGGGGTCACAGATACGCAGTATTTT. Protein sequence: CASSLRTSGVTDTQYF.

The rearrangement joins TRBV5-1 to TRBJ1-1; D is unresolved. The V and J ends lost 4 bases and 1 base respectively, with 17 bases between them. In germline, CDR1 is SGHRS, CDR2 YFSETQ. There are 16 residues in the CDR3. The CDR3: CASSPRETKPNTEAFF. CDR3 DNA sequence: TGCGCCAGCAGCCCTCGGGAAACAAAACCGAACACTGAAGCTTTCTTT.

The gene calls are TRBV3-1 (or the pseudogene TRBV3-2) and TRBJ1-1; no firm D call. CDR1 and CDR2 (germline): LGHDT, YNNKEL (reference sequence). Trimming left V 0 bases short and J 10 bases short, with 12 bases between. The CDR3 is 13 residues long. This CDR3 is CASSQDERRPAFF. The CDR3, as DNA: TGTGCCAGCAGCCAAGATGAACGTCGGCCAGCTTTCTTT.

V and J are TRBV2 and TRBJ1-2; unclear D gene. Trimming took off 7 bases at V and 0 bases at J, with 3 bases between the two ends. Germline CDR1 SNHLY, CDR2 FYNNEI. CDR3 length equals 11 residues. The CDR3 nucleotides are TGTGCCAGCAACACTAACTATGGCTACACCTTC. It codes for CASNTNYGYTF.

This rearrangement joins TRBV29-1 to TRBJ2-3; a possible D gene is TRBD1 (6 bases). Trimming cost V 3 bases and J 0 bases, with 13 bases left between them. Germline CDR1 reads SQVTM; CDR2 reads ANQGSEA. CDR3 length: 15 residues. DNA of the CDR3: TGCAGCGTTGAGGGCACAGGGACCAGCACAGATACGCAGTATTTT. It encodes CSVEGTGTSTDTQYF.

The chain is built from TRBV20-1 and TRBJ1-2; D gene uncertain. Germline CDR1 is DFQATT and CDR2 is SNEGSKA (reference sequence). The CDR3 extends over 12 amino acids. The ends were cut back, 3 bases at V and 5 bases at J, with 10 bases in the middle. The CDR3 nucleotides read TGCAGTGCTAGTGCGGCTTCTTATGGCTACACCTTC. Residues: CSASAASYGYTF.

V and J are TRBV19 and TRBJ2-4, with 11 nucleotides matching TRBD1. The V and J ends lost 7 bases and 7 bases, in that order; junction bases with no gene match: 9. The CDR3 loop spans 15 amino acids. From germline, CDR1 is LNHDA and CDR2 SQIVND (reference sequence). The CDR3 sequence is CASNRGGTGGNIQYF. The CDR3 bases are TGTGCCAGTAATCGGGGCGGGACAGGGGGTAACATTCAGTACTTC.

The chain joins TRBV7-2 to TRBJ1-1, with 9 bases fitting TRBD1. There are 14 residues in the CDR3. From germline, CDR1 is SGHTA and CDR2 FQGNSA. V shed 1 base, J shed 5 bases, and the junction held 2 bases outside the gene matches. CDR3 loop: CASSLGGQGTEAFF. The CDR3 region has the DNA TGTGCCAGCAGCTTAGGGGGACAGGGAACTGAAGCTTTCTTT.

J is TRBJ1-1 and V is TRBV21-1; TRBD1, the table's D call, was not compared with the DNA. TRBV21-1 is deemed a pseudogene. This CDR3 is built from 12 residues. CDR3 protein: CASSKDRVGAFF. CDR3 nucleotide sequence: TGTGCCAGCAGCAAGGACAGGGTAGGGGCTTTCTTT.

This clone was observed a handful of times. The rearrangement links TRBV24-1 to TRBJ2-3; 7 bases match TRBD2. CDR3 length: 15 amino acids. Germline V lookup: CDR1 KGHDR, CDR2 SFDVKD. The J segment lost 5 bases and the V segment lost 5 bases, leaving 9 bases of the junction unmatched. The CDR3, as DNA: TGTGCCACCAGTGGAGCGCCGGGGGGTGGAGATACGCAGTATTTT. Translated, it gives CATSGAPGGGDTQYF.

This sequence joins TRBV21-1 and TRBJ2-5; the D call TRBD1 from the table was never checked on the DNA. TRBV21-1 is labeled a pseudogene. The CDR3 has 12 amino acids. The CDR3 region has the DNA TGTGCCAGCACCGACAGCCAAGAGACCCAGTACTTC. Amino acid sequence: CASTDSQETQYF.

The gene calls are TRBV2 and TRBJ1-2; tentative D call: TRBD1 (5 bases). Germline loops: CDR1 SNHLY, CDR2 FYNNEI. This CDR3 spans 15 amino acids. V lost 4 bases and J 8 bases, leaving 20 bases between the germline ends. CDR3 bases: TGTGCCAGCAGTGTTGGGGGATGGGCTTCGGAAGGCTACACCTTC. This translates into CASSVGGWASEGYTF.

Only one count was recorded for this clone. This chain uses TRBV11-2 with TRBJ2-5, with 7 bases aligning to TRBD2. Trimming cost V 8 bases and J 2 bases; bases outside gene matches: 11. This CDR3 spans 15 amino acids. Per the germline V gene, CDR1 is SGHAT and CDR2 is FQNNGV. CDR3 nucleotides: TGTGCCAGCCGCCGCTCGGGGGGACCTCAAGAGACCCAGTACTTC. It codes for CASRRSGGPQETQYF.

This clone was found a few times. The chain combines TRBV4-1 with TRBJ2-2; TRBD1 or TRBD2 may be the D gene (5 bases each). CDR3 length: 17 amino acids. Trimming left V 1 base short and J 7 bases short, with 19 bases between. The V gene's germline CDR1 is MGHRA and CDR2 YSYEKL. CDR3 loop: CASSQGLLLGAGGELFF. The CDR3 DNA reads TGCGCCAGCAGCCAAGGTTTATTACTCGGGGCCGGCGGGGAGCTGTTTTTT.

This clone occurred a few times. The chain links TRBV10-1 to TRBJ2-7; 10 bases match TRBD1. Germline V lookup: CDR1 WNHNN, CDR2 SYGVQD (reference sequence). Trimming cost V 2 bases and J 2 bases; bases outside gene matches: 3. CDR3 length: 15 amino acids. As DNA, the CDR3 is TGCGCCAGCAGTGAGGGACAGGGGGACCCCTACGAGCAGTACGTC. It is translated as CASSEGQGDPYEQYV.

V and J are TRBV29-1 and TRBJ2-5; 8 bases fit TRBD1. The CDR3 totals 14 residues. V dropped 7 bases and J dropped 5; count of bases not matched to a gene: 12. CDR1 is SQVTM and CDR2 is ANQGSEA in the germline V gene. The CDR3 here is CSARTGSTKETQYF. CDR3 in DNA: TGCAGCGCACGGACAGGGAGTACAAAGGAGACCCAGTACTTC.

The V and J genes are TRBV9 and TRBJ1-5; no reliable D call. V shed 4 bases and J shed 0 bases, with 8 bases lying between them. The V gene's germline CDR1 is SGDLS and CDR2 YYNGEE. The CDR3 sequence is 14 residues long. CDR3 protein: CASSPTVSNQPQHF. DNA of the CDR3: TGTGCCAGCAGCCCCACAGTTAGCAATCAGCCCCAGCATTTT.

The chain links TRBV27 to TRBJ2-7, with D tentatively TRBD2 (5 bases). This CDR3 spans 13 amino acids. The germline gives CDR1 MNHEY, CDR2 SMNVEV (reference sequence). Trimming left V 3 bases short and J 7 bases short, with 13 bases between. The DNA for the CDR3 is TGTGCCAGCAGTTTGCTCCCGGGATTAGAGCAGTACGTC. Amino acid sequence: CASSLLPGLEQYV.

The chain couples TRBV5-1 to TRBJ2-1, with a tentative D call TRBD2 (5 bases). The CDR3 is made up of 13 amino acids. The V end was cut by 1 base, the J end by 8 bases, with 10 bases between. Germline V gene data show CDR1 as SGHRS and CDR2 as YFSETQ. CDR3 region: CASSLLGSDEQFF. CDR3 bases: TGCGCCAGCAGCTTGCTGGGGAGCGATGAGCAGTTCTTC.